Shown below are 22 T cell receptor beta chains from a single sample sequenced in a study of T-cell memory formation after mild COVID-19. TCRdb reprocessed the 5' RACE reads via MiXCR and lists one record per CDR3 protein. The sample includes about 340,000 distinct CDR3 sequences, 10% to 15% of them seen just once. Sequenced sample: PBMCs or a T cell subset sorted from them (not recorded which). Every receptor here comes from a man between 18 and 29 years old who had mild COVID-19 (a few samples of this study predate the infection). Cell type and time point are not known.

V gene TRBV7-2 combines with J gene TRBJ2-1, with 10 positions matching TRBD2. Germline V lookup: CDR1 SGHTA, CDR2 FQGNSA. The CDR3 totals 17 residues. V gave up 3 bases and J gave up 5 bases; unmatched junction bases: 10. The CDR3 sequence is CASSFWVGLAPNNEQFF. The CDR3 DNA is TGTGCCAGCAGCTTCTGGGTGGGACTAGCGCCTAACAATGAGCAGTTCTTC.

The chain has TRBV4-2 and TRBJ1-2; no reliable D call. The V gene lost 0 bases and the J gene lost 2 bases, with 7 bases spanning the gap. This CDR3 is built from 14 residues. The germline V gene has CDR1 LGHNA and CDR2 YNFKEQ. CDR3 bases: TGTGCCAGCAGCCAAGATTTCGGAAACTATGGCTACACCTTC. As protein: CASSQDFGNYGYTF.

In this sample, this clonotype turned up a few times. The V gene is TRBV6-5, the J gene TRBJ1-2; 7 bases fit TRBD1. Germline V gene lookup returns CDR1 MNHEY and CDR2 SVGAGI. The CDR3 runs 13 residues. The ends lost 6 bases at V and 6 bases at J; junction bases unmatched: 7. The CDR3 coding sequence is TGTGCCAGCAGGCAACAGGGGAGGGATGGCTACACCTTC. Amino acids: CASRQQGRDGYTF.

This clonotype appeared a few times. This chain links TRBV5-1 with TRBJ1-5, with D possibly TRBD1 on 6 matching bases. Germline V gene sequence: CDR1 SGHRS, CDR2 YFSETQ. This CDR3 is 13 amino acids long. V was shortened by 5 bases and J by 2 bases, with 8 bases between the two germline ends. The CDR3 protein is CASSKGGNQPQHF. The CDR3 DNA reads as TGCGCCAGCAGTAAGGGGGGCAATCAGCCCCAGCATTTT. Combining the CDR3 with reference TRBV5-1 and TRBJ1-5 gives the whole variable domain KAGVTQTPRYLIKTRGQQVTLSCSPISGHRSVSWYQQTPGQGLQFLFEYFSETQRNKGNFPGRFSGRQFSNSRSEMNVSTLELGDSALYLCASSKGGNQPQHFGDGTRLSIL.

This clonotype was seen a handful of times. The CDR3 loop is CASSQDWRAGAYNEQFF. CDR3 nucleotide sequence: TGTGCCAGCAGCCAAGATTGGAGAGCGGGGGCCTACAATGAGCAGTTCTTC. The chain links TRBV3-1 to TRBJ2-1; 8 positions agree with TRBD2. Losses at the gene ends were 0 bases for V and 2 bases for J; bases not matched to a gene: 6. The CDR3 runs to 17 residues. Germline V gene lookup returns CDR1 LGHDT and CDR2 YNNKEL (reference sequence).

V is TRBV29-1 and J is TRBJ2-2; TRBD1 aligns across 7 bases. V lost 5 bases and J lost 4; bases outside the gene matches: 4. Germline CDR1 and CDR2: SQVTM and ANQGSEA. This CDR3 has 13 amino acids. This CDR3 reads CSVRGQITGELFF. CDR3 sequence (DNA): TGCAGCGTTCGGGGACAGATCACCGGGGAGCTGTTTTTT.

This clonotype showed up just a few times. V is TRBV12-3 or TRBV12-4 and J is TRBJ2-6; 10 nucleotides match TRBD1. V was clipped by 6 bases and J by 2 bases; unmatched bases: 7. The CDR3 sequence is 17 residues long. Written as DNA, the CDR3 is TGTGCCAGCAGCCTCGGGGACAGGGGCACTGGGGCCAACGTCCTGACTTTC. Amino acid sequence: CASSLGDRGTGANVLTF.

The chain joins TRBV20-1 to TRBJ2-3, with 14 bases identical to TRBD2. The CDR3 covers 17 residues. V lost 7 bases to trimming and J lost 2 bases; unmatched junction nucleotides: 11. The germline gives CDR1 DFQATT, CDR2 SNEGSKA (reference sequence). The CDR3 DNA follows: TGCAGTGTCAGCCCGGGACTAGCGGGGGCCCCCACAGATACGCAGTATTTT. Residues: CSVSPGLAGAPTDTQYF.

This clonotype turned up a few times. This chain links TRBV7-2 with TRBJ2-7; a weak D match, TRBD2 (6 bases). The V end was cut by 5 bases, the J end by 2 bases, with 16 bases between. The germline gives CDR1 SGHTA, CDR2 FQGNSA. The CDR3 contains 15 residues. Here the CDR3 reads CASSRGTAVAYEQYF. The CDR3 DNA reads as TGTGCCAGCAGCCGCGGGACGGCGGTAGCCTACGAGCAGTACTTC.

This clonotype was seen at least ten times. The rearrangement joins TRBV20-1 to TRBJ2-1, with unresolved D. Trimming cost V 1 base and J 0 bases, with 16 bases left between them. The CDR3 extends over 17 amino acids. In germline, CDR1 is DFQATT, CDR2 SNEGSKA (reference sequence). The CDR3 loop is CSARAISWKSSYNEQFF. The CDR3 nucleotides read TGCAGTGCTAGAGCCATAAGCTGGAAGAGCTCCTACAATGAGCAGTTCTTC.

This clonotype was counted only a few times. The chain has TRBV24-1 and TRBJ2-3, with D perhaps matching TRBD1 or TRBD2 (5 bases each). Trimming took off 9 bases at V and 3 bases at J, with 9 bases between the two ends. Germline V gene sequence: CDR1 KGHDR, CDR2 SFDVKD. The CDR3 is made up of 12 amino acids. The CDR3 DNA reads TGTGCCACCGGGGACCTTACAGATACGCAGTATTTT. This translates into CATGDLTDTQYF.

This chain links TRBV12-3 or TRBV12-4 with TRBJ1-2; D call uncertain. V was shortened by 6 bases and J by 7 bases, with 12 bases between the two germline ends. This CDR3 is 12 amino acids long. The CDR3 DNA is TGTGCCAGCAGCCCCGCCCGAGTTGGCTACACCTTC. This translates into CASSPARVGYTF.

This chain connects TRBV4-1 to TRBJ1-1, with 7 bases lining up with TRBD1. This CDR3 comprises 16 residues. The junction had 13 bases not matched to a gene; V was cut back by 2 bases and J by 7 bases. Germline CDR1 and CDR2: MGHRA and YSYEKL. The CDR3 region has the DNA TGCGCCAGCAGCCAACCACGGGGAACAGGGGCGATTGAAGCTTTCTTT. Its translation is CASSQPRGTGAIEAFF.

This clonotype was counted only a few times. The chain uses TRBV4-1 and TRBJ2-3; 7 bases are a match to TRBD2. Germline V lookup: CDR1 MGHRA, CDR2 YSYEKL. The length of the CDR3 is 17 residues. The junction had 11 bases not matched to a gene; V was cut back by 5 bases and J by 0 bases. Here the CDR3 DNA reads TGCGCCAGCAGCTCGTTGGGAAGCGGGACTAGCACAGATACGCAGTATTTT. Translation gives CASSSLGSGTSTDTQYF.

This clonotype is termed medium-sized. This chain joins TRBV6-2 or TRBV6-3 and TRBJ2-7; possibly TRBD1 or TRBD2 for D (6 bases each). Trimming took off 7 bases at V and 4 bases at J, with 11 bases between the two ends. This CDR3 is 12 amino acids long. Germline loops: CDR1 MNHEY, CDR2 SVGEGT. The CDR3 here is CASIGGEYEQYF. CDR3 nucleotide sequence: TGTGCCAGCATCGGGGGCGAATACGAGCAGTACTTC.

The chain employs TRBV19 and TRBJ2-7; D tentatively reads TRBD1 or TRBD2 (5 bases each). V was pared by 3 bases and J by 4 bases, with 16 bases between. CDR1 is LNHDA and CDR2 is SQIVND in the germline V gene (reference sequence). This CDR3 is 15 amino acids long. The CDR3 protein is CASSIGIGGVYEQYF. CDR3 nucleotides: TGTGCCAGTAGTATTGGTATTGGGGGAGTGTACGAGCAGTACTTC.

This clonotype was counted a few times. The J gene is TRBJ2-3, the V gene TRBV7-8; no firm D call. This CDR3 region has 17 residues. The V gene lost 3 bases and the J gene lost 4 bases, with 20 bases spanning the gap. The germline V gene encodes CDR1 SGHVS and CDR2 FQNEAQ. CDR3 sequence reads: CASSFHRGLGGPDTQYF. CDR3 nucleotides: TGTGCCAGCAGCTTTCATCGTGGGCTTGGTGGTCCAGATACGCAGTATTTT. The variable domain in full, completed from reference TRBV7-8 and TRBJ2-3, reads GAGVSQSPRYKVAKRGQDVALRCDPISGHVSLFWYQQALGQGPEFLTYFQNEAQLDKSGLPSDRFFAERPEGSVSTLKIQRTQQEDSAVYLCASSFHRGLGGPDTQYFGPGTRLTVL.

The table lists this clonotype with a few counts. The V call is TRBV4-3, the J call TRBJ1-3, with D uncertain. CDR1 is LGHNA, CDR2 YSLEER, per germline. The CDR3 covers 16 residues. The V gene lost 0 bases and the J gene lost 2 bases, with 11 bases spanning the gap. The CDR3 protein is CASSQDSRGAGNTIYF. CDR3 bases: TGCGCCAGCAGCCAAGACAGCAGAGGCGCTGGAAACACCATATATTTT.

This sequence joins TRBV11-2 and TRBJ2-5, with 9 bases matching TRBD2. V trimming: 3 bases; J trimming: 2 bases; junction bases outside the gene matches: 4. The germline gives CDR1 SGHAT, CDR2 FQNNGV. The CDR3 has 15 residues. CDR3 in amino acids: CASSFLTSGQETQYF. The CDR3 coding sequence is TGTGCCAGCAGCTTTCTGACTAGCGGACAAGAGACCCAGTACTTC.

This clonotype turned up a few times. CDR3 loop: CASSQEPQMWVNEQFF. The DNA for the CDR3 is TGCGCCAGCAGCCAAGAACCCCAGATGTGGGTTAATGAGCAGTTCTTC. The chain employs TRBV4-1 and TRBJ2-1; D is undetermined. Germline V CDR1 and CDR2: MGHRA, YSYEKL. The V end lost 0 bases, the J end lost 7 bases, and 16 bases lay between the germline ends. This CDR3 spans 16 amino acids.

This clonotype showed up just a few times. The J gene is TRBJ2-3, the V gene TRBV7-2; weak D call: TRBD2 (6 bases). Germline CDR1 reads SGHTA; CDR2 reads FQGNSA. This CDR3 has 20 residues. V lost 5 bases to trimming and J lost 0 bases, with 27 bases between them. CDR3 in amino acids: CASSLFAPLVAVGSTDTQYF. In DNA form, the CDR3 reads TGTGCCAGCAGCCTCTTCGCCCCCCTCGTAGCGGTGGGGAGCACAGATACGCAGTATTTT. The full variable domain, completed using reference TRBV7-2 and TRBJ2-3, is GAGVSQSPSNKVTEKGKDVELRCDPISGHTALYWYRQSLGQGLEFLIYFQGNSAPDKSGLPSDRFSAERTGGSVSTLTIQRTQQEDSAVYLCASSLFAPLVAVGSTDTQYFGPGTRLTVL.

This clonotype turned up a few times. This chain connects TRBV29-1 to TRBJ2-5; D is unclear. V lost 6 bases and J lost 4, with 12 bases in between. The CDR3 runs 12 residues. Looked up from germline, CDR1 is SQVTM and CDR2 is ANQGSEA. The CDR3 DNA sequence: TGCAGCGTCCTCGGGCCCGGAGAGACCCAGTACTTC. Amino acid sequence: CSVLGPGETQYF.